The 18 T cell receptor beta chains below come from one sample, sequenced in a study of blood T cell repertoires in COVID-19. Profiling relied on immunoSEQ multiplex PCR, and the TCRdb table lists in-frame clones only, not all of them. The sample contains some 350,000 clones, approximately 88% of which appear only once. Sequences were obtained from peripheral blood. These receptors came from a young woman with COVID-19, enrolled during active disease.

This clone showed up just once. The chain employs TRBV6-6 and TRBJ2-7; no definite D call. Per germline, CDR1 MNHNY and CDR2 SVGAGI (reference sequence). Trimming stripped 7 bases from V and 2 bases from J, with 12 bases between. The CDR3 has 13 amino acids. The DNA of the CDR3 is TGTGCCAGCACCTACTCGCGCACCTACGAGCAGTACGTC. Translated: CASTYSRTYEQYV.

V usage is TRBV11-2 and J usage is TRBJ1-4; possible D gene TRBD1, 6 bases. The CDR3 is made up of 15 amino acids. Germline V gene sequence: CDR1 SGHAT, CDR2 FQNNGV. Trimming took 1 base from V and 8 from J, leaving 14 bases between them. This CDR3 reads CASSLGYRDNEKLFF. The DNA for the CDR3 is TGTGCCAGCAGCTTAGGCTACAGGGACAACGAAAAACTGTTTTTT.

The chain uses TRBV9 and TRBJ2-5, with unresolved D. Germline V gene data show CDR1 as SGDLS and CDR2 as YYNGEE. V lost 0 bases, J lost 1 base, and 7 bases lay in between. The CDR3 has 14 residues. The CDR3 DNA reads TGTGCCAGCAGCGTAGGGCGGCTCCAAGAGACCCAGTACTTC. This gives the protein CASSVGRLQETQYF.

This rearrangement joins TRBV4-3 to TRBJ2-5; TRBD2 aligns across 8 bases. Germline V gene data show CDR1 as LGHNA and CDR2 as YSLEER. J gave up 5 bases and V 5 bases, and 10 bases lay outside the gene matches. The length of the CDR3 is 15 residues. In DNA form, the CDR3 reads TGCGCCAGCAGCGCACAGGGACTAGTTGGGGAGACCCAGTACTTC. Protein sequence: CASSAQGLVGETQYF.

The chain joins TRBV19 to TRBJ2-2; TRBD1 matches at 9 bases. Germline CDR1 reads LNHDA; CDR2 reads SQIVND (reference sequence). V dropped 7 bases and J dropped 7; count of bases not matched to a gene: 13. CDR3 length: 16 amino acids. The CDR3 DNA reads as TGTGCCAGTAATCCGAGAGGACAGGGGTCGATCGGGGAGCTGTTTTTT. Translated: CASNPRGQGSIGELFF.

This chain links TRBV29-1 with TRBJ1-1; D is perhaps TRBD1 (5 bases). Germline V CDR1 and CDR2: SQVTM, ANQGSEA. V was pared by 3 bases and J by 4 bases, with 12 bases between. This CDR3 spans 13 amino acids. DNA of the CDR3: TGCAGCGTTGAGGGCAGGGCGGCCACTGAAGCTTTCTTT. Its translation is CSVEGRAATEAFF.

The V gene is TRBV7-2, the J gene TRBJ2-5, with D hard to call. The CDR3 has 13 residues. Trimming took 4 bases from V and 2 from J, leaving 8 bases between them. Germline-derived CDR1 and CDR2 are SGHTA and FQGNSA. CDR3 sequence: CASSSTPQETQYF. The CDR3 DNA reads TGTGCCAGCAGCTCCACTCCTCAAGAGACCCAGTACTTC. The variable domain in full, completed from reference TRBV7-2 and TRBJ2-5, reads GAGVSQSPSNKVTEKGKDVELRCDPISGHTALYWYRQSLGQGLEFLIYFQGNSAPDKSGLPSDRFSAERTGGSVSTLTIQRTQQEDSAVYLCASSSTPQETQYFGPGTRLLVL.

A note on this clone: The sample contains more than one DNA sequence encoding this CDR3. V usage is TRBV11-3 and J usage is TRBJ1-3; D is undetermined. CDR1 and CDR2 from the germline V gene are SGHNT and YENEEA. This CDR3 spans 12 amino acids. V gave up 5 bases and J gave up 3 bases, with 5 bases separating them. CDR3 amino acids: CASSLSGNTIYF. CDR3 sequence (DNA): TGTGCCAGCAGCCTCAGTGGAAACACCATATATTTT. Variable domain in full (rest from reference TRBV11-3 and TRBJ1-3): EAGVVQSPRYKIIEKKQPVAFWCNPISGHNTLYWYLQNLGQGPELLIRYENEEAVDDSQLPKDRFSAERLKGVDSTLKIQPAELGDSAVYLCASSLSGNTIYFGEGSWLTVV.

The CDR3 bases are TGCGCCAGCAGCATAACAACACCGGTCGGGGTCGGGGCCAAAAACATTCAGTACTTC. Translation gives CASSITTPVGVGAKNIQYF. The chain couples TRBV5-1 to TRBJ2-4; D is perhaps TRBD2 (5 bases). V dropped 4 bases and J dropped 1 base, with 24 bases sitting between them. The CDR3 spans 19 residues. Germline V gives CDR1 SGHRS, CDR2 YFSETQ.

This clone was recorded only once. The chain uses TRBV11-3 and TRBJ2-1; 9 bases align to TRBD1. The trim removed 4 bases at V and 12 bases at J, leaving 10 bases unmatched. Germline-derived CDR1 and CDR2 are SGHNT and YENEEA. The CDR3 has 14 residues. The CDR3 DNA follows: TGTGCCAGCAGCTCACCGGACAGGGGATGGCTGCAGTTCTTC. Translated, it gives CASSSPDRGWLQFF.

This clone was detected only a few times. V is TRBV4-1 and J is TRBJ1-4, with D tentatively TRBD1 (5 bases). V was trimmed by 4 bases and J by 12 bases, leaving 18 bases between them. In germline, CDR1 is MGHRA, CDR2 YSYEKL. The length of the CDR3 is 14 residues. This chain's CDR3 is CASSPWSGTGELFF. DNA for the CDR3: TGCGCCAGCAGCCCCTGGTCCGGGACTGGGGAACTGTTTTTT.

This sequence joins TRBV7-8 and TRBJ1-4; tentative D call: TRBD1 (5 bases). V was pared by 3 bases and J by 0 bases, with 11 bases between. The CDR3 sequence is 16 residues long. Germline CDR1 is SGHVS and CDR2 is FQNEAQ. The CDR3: CASSFGRAATNEKLFF. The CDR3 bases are TGTGCCAGCAGCTTTGGCAGGGCGGCAACTAATGAAAAACTGTTTTTT. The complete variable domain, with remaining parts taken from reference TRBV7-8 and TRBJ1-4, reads GAGVSQSPRYKVAKRGQDVALRCDPISGHVSLFWYQQALGQGPEFLTYFQNEAQLDKSGLPSDRFFAERPEGSVSTLKIQRTQQEDSAVYLCASSFGRAATNEKLFFGSGTQLSVL.

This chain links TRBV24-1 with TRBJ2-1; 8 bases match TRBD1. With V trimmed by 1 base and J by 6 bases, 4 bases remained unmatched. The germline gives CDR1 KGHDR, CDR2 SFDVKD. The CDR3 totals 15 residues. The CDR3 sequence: CATSDLGTGGNEQFF. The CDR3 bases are TGTGCCACCAGTGATTTAGGGACAGGAGGCAATGAGCAGTTCTTC.

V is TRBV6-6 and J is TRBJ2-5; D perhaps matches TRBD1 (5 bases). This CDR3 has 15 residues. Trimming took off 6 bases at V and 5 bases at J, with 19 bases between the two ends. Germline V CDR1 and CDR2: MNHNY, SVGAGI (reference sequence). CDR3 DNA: TGTGCCAGCAGAGGGGCCTCCAGGGCGCGGGAGACCCAGTACTTC. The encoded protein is CASRGASRARETQYF.

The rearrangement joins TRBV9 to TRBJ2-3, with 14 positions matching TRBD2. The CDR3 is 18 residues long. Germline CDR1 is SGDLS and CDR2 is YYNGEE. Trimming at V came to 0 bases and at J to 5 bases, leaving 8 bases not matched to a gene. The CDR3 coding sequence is TGTGCCAGCAGCGTAGGGGGAGGGACTAGCGGGAGTTTAGATACGCAGTATTTT. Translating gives CASSVGGGTSGSLDTQYF.

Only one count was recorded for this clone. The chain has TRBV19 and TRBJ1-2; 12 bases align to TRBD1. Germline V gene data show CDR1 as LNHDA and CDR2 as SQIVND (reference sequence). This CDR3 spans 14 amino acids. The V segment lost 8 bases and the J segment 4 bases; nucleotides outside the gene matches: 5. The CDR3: CASSGTGGGYGYTF. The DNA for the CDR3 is TGTGCCAGTTCCGGGACAGGGGGCGGCTATGGCTACACCTTC.

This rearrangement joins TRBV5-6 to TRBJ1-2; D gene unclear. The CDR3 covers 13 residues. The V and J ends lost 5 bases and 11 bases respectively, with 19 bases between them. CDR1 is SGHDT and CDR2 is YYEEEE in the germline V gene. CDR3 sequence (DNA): TGTGCCAGCAGGCTGTTACAGACCCCTGGGTACACCTTC. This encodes CASRLLQTPGYTF.

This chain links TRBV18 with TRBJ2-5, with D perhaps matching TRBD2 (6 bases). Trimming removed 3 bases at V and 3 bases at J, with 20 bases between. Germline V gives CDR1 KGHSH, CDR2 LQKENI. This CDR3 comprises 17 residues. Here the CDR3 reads CASSPPHSTGGEETQYF. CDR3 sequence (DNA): TGTGCCAGCTCACCCCCGCATTCCACAGGAGGGGAAGAGACCCAGTACTTC.